These 12 T cell receptor beta chains originate from one sample sequenced in a study of T cell changes during pregnancy in multiple sclerosis. Measured with immunoSEQ multiplex PCR; TCRdb has only the in-frame clones, and not every one. The top ten clones hold roughly 2.8% of a sample with about 14,000 clones, 80% to 95% of them seen once. This specimen consisted of peripheral blood, obtained in the second trimester of pregnancy. The receptors were sampled from a female donor in good health, enrolled as a control in a pregnancy study.

The J gene is TRBJ1-2, the V gene TRBV27, with TRBD1 matching over 7 bases. V shed 5 bases, J shed 6 bases, and the junction held 9 bases outside the gene matches. The CDR3 has 14 amino acids. CDR1 is MNHEY, CDR2 SMNVEV, per germline (reference sequence). CDR3 bases: TGTGCCAGCAGTCCAGGGGGATCTGAAAATGGCTACACCTTC. It codes for CASSPGGSENGYTF.

This chain uses TRBV12-5 with TRBJ2-7; 9 bases map to TRBD2. Germline V gives CDR1 LGHNT, CDR2 FRNRAP. The ends lost 0 bases at V and 2 bases at J; junction bases unmatched: 8. The CDR3 consists of 17 residues. CDR3: CASGLVLGGGDPYEQYF. CDR3 in DNA: TGTGCTAGTGGTTTGGTACTAGGCGGGGGGGATCCCTACGAGCAGTACTTC.

This rearrangement joins TRBV28 to TRBJ2-2, with 10 bases lining up with TRBD2. This CDR3 is built from 16 residues. The junction had 4 bases not matched to a gene; V was cut back by 5 bases and J by 1 base. CDR1 MDHEN and CDR2 SYDVKM come from the germline V gene. The CDR3 protein is CASSPWTSGNTGELFF. The CDR3 region has the DNA TGTGCCAGCAGTCCCTGGACTAGCGGGAACACCGGGGAGCTGTTTTTT.

The V and J genes are TRBV5-4 and TRBJ1-2, with D possibly TRBD1 on 6 matching bases. This CDR3 contains 14 residues. V dropped 4 bases and J dropped 8 bases, with 18 bases sitting between them. Germline V gene lookup returns CDR1 SGHNT and CDR2 YYREEE (reference sequence). In DNA form, the CDR3 reads TGTGCCAGCAGCACGCGGACAGCGTTGGGGGGCTACACCTTC. Its translation is CASSTRTALGGYTF.

The chain couples TRBV2 to TRBJ1-2, with TRBD1 identical over 8 bases. CDR3 length: 13 residues. Germline values: CDR1 SNHLY, CDR2 FYNNEI. V lost 5 bases and J lost 7; bases outside the gene matches: 6. The CDR3 DNA reads TGTGCCAGCAGTTTTGGACAGGGCCGTGGCTACACCTTC. Translating gives CASSFGQGRGYTF.

The V call is TRBV18, the J call TRBJ2-1; weak D call: TRBD2 (7 bases). This CDR3 comprises 16 residues. From germline, CDR1 is KGHSH and CDR2 LQKENI. Between the trimmed V and J ends, which lost 0 bases and 8 bases, there was a span of 17 bases. This CDR3 is CASSPPLGGGFDEQFF. The CDR3 region has the DNA TGTGCCAGCTCACCACCTTTAGGGGGGGGATTCGATGAGCAGTTCTTC. The variable domain in full, completed from reference TRBV18 and TRBJ2-1, reads NAGVMQNPRHLVRRRGQEARLRCSPMKGHSHVYWYRQLPEEGLKFMVYLQKENIIDESGMPKERFSAEFPKEGPSILRIQQVVRGDSAAYFCASSPPLGGGFDEQFFGPGTRLTVL.

This clone was detected only a few times. The CDR3 protein is CASSQGSGRVAGYTF. CDR3 DNA sequence: TGTGCCAGCAGCCAAGGATCCGGCAGGGTAGCCGGCTACACCTTC. The chain couples TRBV14 to TRBJ1-2; possibly TRBD1 for D (5 bases). Germline CDR1 is SGHDN and CDR2 is FVKESK. The CDR3 is 15 residues long. The V gene lost 1 base and the J gene lost 8 bases, with 17 bases spanning the gap.

The genes are TRBV28 and TRBJ2-5, with 9 bases matching TRBD2. V gave up 4 bases and J gave up 4 bases; unmatched junction bases: 4. Germline CDR1 MDHEN, CDR2 SYDVKM. The length of the CDR3 is 14 residues. CDR3 in amino acids: CASSSQREVETQYF. Written as DNA, the CDR3 is TGTGCCAGCAGTTCCCAGCGGGAGGTAGAGACCCAGTACTTC.

This sequence joins TRBV20-1 and TRBJ2-1, with a possible D match to TRBD2 (5 bases). The CDR3 is 11 amino acids. Trimming cost V 5 bases and J 4 bases, with 6 bases left between them. CDR1 DFQATT and CDR2 SNEGSKA come from the germline V gene (reference sequence). The CDR3 nucleotides are TGCAGTGCTCGGGATTACAATGAGCAGTTCTTC. Residues: CSARDYNEQFF.

CDR3 in DNA: TGTGCCAGCAGCTTAGGGGGCCCGGTGGAGACCCAGTACTTC. It specifies CASSLGGPVETQYF. V gene TRBV7-6 combines with J gene TRBJ2-5, with D possibly matching TRBD1 (5 bases). The germline gives CDR1 SGHVS, CDR2 FNYEAQ. Trimming left V 1 base short and J 5 bases short, with 11 bases between. CDR3 length: 14 amino acids.

This clone was observed a single time. V gene TRBV9 combines with J gene TRBJ1-2; TRBD1 agrees at 7 bases. Germline V gene sequence: CDR1 SGDLS, CDR2 YYNGEE. This CDR3 region has 16 residues. V shed 4 bases and J 4 bases; nucleotides not matched to a gene: 13. The CDR3 nucleotides read TGTGCCAGCAGCACAAAGCTAGACGGACAGGTCTATGGCTACACCTTC. Translation gives CASSTKLDGQVYGYTF. Drawing the rest from reference TRBV9 and TRBJ1-2, the complete variable domain is DSGVTQTPKHLITATGQRVTLRCSPRSGDLSVYWYQQSLDQGLQFLIQYYNGEERAKGNILERFSAQQFPDLHSELNLSSLELGDSALYFCASSTKLDGQVYGYTFGSGTRLTVV.

This chain uses TRBV18 with TRBJ1-2; 8 bases line up with TRBD1. The V gene end was trimmed by 3 bases and the J gene end by 6 bases; junction bases not matched to a gene: 6. Germline lookup yields CDR1 KGHSH and CDR2 LQKENI. This CDR3 has 14 residues. CDR3 region: CASSPTQGADGYTF. The CDR3 DNA sequence: TGTGCCAGCTCACCCACTCAGGGGGCAGATGGCTACACCTTC.